This T cell receptor beta chain is drawn from a study of blood T cell repertoires in COVID-19. At the level of the study: The United States, Italy and Spain were the sources of the acute and convalescent COVID-19 samples. T cells, B-cell-depleted T cells, or PBMCs supplied cDNA or gDNA.

With regard to this clone: At one end, the junction sequence differs from germline, possibly due to a read error.

This CDR3 is 14 amino acids long. Germline loops: CDR1 SSHAT, CDR2 FNYEAQ (reference sequence). Original handling: It was from reference gene primer amplification that nucleated cell counts were estimated. Sequenced by immunoSEQ multiplex PCR; TCRdb stores in-frame clones only, minus some. V, J and clone size are taken as reported in that table, and D and trimming were inferred from the DNA itself. This sample has 210,000 or so clones, with about 90% found just once. This receptor was obtained from a man aged 35 to 55 with active or convalescent COVID-19. Sequencing was done on a sample of peripheral blood. This rearrangement joins TRBV7-7 to TRBJ2-1; 7 nucleotides align to TRBD1. The CDR3 region is CASSGDRVYNEQFF. The CDR3 DNA sequence: TGTGCTAGCAGCGGCGACAGGGTATACAATGAGCAGTTCTTC.